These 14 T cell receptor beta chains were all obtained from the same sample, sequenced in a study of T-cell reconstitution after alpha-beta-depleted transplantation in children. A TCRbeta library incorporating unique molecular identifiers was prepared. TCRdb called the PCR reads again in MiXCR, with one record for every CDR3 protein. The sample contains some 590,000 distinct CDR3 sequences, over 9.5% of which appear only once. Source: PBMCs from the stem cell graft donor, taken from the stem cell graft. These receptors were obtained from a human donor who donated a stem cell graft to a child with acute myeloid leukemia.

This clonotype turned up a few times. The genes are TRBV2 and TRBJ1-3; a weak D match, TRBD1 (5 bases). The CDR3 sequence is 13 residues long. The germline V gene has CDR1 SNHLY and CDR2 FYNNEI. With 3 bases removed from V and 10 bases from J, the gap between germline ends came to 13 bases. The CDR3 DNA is TGTGCCAGCAGTGATTGGGGCCGGGGTACCATATATTTT. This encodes CASSDWGRGTIYF.

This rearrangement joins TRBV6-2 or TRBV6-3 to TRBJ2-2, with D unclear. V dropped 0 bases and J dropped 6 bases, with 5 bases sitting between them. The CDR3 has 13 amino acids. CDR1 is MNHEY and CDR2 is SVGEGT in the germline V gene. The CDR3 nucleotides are TGTGCCAGCAGTTACTCGACCCCCGGGGAGCTGTTTTTT. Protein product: CASSYSTPGELFF.

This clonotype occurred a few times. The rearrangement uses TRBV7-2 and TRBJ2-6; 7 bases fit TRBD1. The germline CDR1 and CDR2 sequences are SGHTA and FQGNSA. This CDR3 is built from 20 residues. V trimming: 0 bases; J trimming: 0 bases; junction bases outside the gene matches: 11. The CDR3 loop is CASSLASGQFFHSGANVLTF. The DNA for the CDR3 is TGTGCCAGCAGCTTAGCGTCGGGACAGTTTTTTCACTCTGGGGCCAACGTCCTGACTTTC.

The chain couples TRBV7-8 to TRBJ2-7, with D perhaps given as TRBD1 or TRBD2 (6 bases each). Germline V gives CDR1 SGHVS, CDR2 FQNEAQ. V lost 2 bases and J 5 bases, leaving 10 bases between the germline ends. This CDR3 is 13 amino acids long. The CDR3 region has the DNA TGTGCCAGCAGCTTATGGGGGGCCGACGAGCAGTACTTC. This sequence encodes CASSLWGADEQYF.

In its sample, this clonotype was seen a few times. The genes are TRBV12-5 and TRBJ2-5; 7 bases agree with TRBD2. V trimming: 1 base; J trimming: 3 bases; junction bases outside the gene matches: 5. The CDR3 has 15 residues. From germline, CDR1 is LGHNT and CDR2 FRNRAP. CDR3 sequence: CASGLEPGTKETQYF. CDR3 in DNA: TGTGCTAGTGGTTTGGAGCCCGGGACTAAAGAGACCCAGTACTTC. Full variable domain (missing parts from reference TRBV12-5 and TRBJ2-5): DARVTQTPRHKVTEMGQEVTMRCQPILGHNTVFWYRQTMMQGLELLAYFRNRAPLDDSGMPKDRFSAEMPDATLATLKIQPSEPRDSAVYFCASGLEPGTKETQYFGPGTRLLVL.

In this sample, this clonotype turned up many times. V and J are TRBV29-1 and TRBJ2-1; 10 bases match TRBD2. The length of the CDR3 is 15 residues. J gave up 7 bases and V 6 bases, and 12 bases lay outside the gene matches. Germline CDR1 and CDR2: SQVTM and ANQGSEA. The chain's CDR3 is CSVSGASGRTNEQFF. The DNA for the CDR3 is TGCAGCGTCTCGGGGGCTAGCGGGAGAACGAATGAGCAGTTCTTC.

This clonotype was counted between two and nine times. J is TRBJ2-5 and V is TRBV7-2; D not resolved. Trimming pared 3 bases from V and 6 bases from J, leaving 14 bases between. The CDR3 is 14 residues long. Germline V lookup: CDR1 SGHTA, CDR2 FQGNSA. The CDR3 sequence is CASSFLLESQTQYF. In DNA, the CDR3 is TGTGCCAGCAGCTTTTTGTTAGAGTCGCAGACCCAGTACTTC.

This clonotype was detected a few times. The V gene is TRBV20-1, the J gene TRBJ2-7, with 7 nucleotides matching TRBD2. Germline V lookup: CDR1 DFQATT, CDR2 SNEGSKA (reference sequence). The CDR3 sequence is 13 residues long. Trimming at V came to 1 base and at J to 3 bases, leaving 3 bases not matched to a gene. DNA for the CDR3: TGCAGTGCTAGAGGGGCGGGGGTCTACGAGCAGTACTTC. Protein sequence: CSARGAGVYEQYF.

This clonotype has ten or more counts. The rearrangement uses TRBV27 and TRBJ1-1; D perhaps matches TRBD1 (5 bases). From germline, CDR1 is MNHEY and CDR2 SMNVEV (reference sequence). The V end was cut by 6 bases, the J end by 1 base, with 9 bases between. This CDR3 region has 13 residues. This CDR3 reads CASRTGQNTEAFF. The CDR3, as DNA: TGTGCCAGCAGGACCGGACAGAACACTGAAGCTTTCTTT.

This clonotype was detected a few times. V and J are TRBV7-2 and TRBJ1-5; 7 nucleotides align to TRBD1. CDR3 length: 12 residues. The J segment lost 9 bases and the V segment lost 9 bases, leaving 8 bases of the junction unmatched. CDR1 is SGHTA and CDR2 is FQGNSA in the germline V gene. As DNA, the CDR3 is TGTGCCAGTAGGACAGGCTCTCTGCCCCAGCATTTT. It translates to CASRTGSLPQHF.

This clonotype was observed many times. Here the CDR3 DNA reads TGTGCCAGCAGTTTAAGCCACTCTGGAGTTGCTGAAGCTTTCTTT. Translating it yields CASSLSHSGVAEAFF. The chain carries TRBV12-3 or TRBV12-4 and TRBJ1-1; D remains ambiguous. CDR3 length: 15 residues. Trimming stripped 2 bases from V and 6 bases from J, with 16 bases between.

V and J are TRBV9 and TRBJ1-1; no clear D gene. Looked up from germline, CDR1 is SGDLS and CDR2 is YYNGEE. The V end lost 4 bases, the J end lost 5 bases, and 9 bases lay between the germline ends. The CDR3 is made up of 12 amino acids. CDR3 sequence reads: CASSNGWTEAFF. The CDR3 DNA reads TGTGCCAGCAGCAACGGGTGGACTGAAGCTTTCTTT.

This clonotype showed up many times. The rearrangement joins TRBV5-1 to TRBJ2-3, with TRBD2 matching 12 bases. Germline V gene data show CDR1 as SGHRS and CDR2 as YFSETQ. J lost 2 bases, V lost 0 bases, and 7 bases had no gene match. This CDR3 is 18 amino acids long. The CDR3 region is CASSLGRLAGAATDTQYF. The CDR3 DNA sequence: TGCGCCAGCAGCTTGGGACGACTAGCGGGAGCTGCCACAGATACGCAGTATTTT. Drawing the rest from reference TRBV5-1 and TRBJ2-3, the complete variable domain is KAGVTQTPRYLIKTRGQQVTLSCSPISGHRSVSWYQQTPGQGLQFLFEYFSETQRNKGNFPGRFSGRQFSNSRSEMNVSTLELGDSALYLCASSLGRLAGAATDTQYFGPGTRLTVL.

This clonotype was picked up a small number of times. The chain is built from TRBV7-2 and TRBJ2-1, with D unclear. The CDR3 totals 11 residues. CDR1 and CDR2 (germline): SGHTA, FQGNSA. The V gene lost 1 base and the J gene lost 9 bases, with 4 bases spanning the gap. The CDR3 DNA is TGTGCCAGCAGCTTAGAAACTGAGCAGTTCTTC. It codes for CASSLETEQFF.